The 8 T cell receptor beta chains reported below all come from one sample, sequenced in a study of T-cell memory formation after mild COVID-19. MiXCR was run by TCRdb on the 5' RACE reads, yielding one entry per CDR3 protein. The sample lists fewer than 250,000 distinct CDR3 sequences; 10% to 13% were seen once. Sequencing input: PBMCs or a T cell subset sorted from them (not recorded which). The receptors shown here come from a young man who had mild COVID-19 (a few samples of this study predate the infection). Cell type and time point are not known.

Only a few counts were recorded for this clonotype. The genes are TRBV10-3 and TRBJ2-2; the D is unclear. Germline V gene sequence: CDR1 ENHRY, CDR2 SYGVKD. Trimming removed 3 bases from V and 0 bases from J, with 11 bases in between. The CDR3 loop spans 16 amino acids. CDR3 sequence reads: CAISDRVTPNTGELFF. The CDR3 DNA sequence: TGTGCCATCAGTGACCGGGTTACTCCGAACACCGGGGAGCTGTTTTTT.

This clonotype has more than one count but fewer than ten. This sequence joins TRBV7-2 and TRBJ2-1; D might be TRBD1 (6 bases). V shed 5 bases and J shed 4 bases, with 12 bases lying between them. Germline V gene sequence: CDR1 SGHTA, CDR2 FQGNSA. The CDR3 covers 14 residues. The CDR3 bases are TGTGCCAGCAGCAAGATAGGACAGTACAATGAGCAGTTCTTC. Its translation is CASSKIGQYNEQFF. Full variable domain (missing parts from reference TRBV7-2 and TRBJ2-1): GAGVSQSPSNKVTEKGKDVELRCDPISGHTALYWYRQSLGQGLEFLIYFQGNSAPDKSGLPSDRFSAERTGGSVSTLTIQRTQQEDSAVYLCASSKIGQYNEQFFGPGTRLTVL.

This chain connects TRBV24-1 to TRBJ1-2; no clear D. Trimming stripped 1 base from V and 0 bases from J, with 14 bases between. Germline V gives CDR1 KGHDR, CDR2 SFDVKD. The CDR3 has 17 amino acids. CDR3 DNA sequence: TGTGCCACCAGTGATTTTCGGGCGCAGGTAGCTAACTATGGCTACACCTTC. Translation: CATSDFRAQVANYGYTF.

This clonotype was observed a few times. The J gene is TRBJ2-6, the V gene TRBV18; unclear D gene. V lost 8 bases, J lost 0 bases, and 5 bases lay in between. The CDR3 is made up of 13 amino acids. CDR1 is KGHSH and CDR2 is LQKENI in the germline V gene. CDR3 sequence: CASLNSGANVLTF. CDR3 coding DNA: TGTGCCAGCCTAAACTCTGGGGCCAACGTCCTGACTTTC.

The chain carries TRBV20-1 and TRBJ1-2; 7 bases are a match to TRBD1. Germline V gene sequence: CDR1 DFQATT, CDR2 SNEGSKA (reference sequence). V lost 6 bases to trimming and J lost 4 bases; unmatched junction nucleotides: 5. This CDR3 is 12 amino acids long. CDR3 coding DNA: TGCAGTGCCCAGCGACAGGGCTATGGCTACACCTTC. Translated: CSAQRQGYGYTF.

This clonotype was detected only a few times. This chain links TRBV10-1 with TRBJ2-3; TRBD2 matches 8 bases. Trimming took 4 bases from V and 3 from J; bases not matched to a gene: 6. Germline assignment: CDR1 WNHNN and CDR2 SYGVQD (reference sequence). This CDR3 spans 15 amino acids. The CDR3 protein is CASSAGLGVTDTQYF. Written as DNA, the CDR3 is TGCGCCAGCAGTGCGGGACTAGGGGTTACAGATACGCAGTATTTT.

The chain carries TRBV7-2 and TRBJ2-5; the match to TRBD2 covers 10 bases. J gave up 1 base and V 5 bases, and 4 bases lay outside the gene matches. The CDR3 covers 15 residues. Germline values: CDR1 SGHTA, CDR2 FQGNSA. Written as DNA, the CDR3 is TGTGCCAGCAGCCGTAGCGGGGGGCCCCAAGAGACCCAGTACTTC. Translated, it gives CASSRSGGPQETQYF.

This chain links TRBV29-1 with TRBJ2-2, with D perhaps TRBD1 (5 bases). CDR3 length equals 12 residues. Germline CDR1 and CDR2: SQVTM and ANQGSEA. Trimming removed 7 bases from V and 2 bases from J, with 8 bases in between. The CDR3 loop reads CSGGSNTGELFF. The DNA for the CDR3 is TGCAGCGGGGGCAGTAACACCGGGGAGCTGTTTTTT.